These 27 T cell receptor delta chains were sequenced from one sample in a study of delta chains in infants with herpesvirus infections. Reverse transcription of PBMC RNA used primers specific for the gamma and delta chains. With CATT, TCRdb re-called clones from the RT-PCR reads. The sample shows about a thousand delta-chain clones, approximately 25% of them seen only once. This specimen consisted of peripheral blood, obtained at time point 2 of longitudinal follow-up. The receptors were gathered from a human donor who was a Ugandan infant, either HIV-exposed or HIV-unexposed (not recorded which).

The count of this clone is one. A much larger clone is a single base away; this may be a read error. Other DNA sequences within the sample encode an identical CDR3. The genes are TRDV1 and TRDJ1, with D perhaps TRDD3 (6 bases). In germline, CDR1 is TSWWSYY, CDR2 QGS. This CDR3 region has 24 residues. CDR3 protein: CALGEDLLGSRGYRELDRPDKLIF. DNA for the CDR3: TGTGCTCTTGGGGAAGATCTCCTCGGTAGCCGAGGATACCGGGAGTTGGATAGACCCGATAAACTCATCTTC.

With respect to this clone: It may be a read error: a sequence one base away is much more abundant. V usage is TRDV3 and J usage is TRDJ1; maybe TRDD3 (5 bases). This CDR3 has 18 residues. Germline values: CDR1 TVYSNPD, CDR2 GDNSRS (reference sequence). V lost 5 bases and J lost 1, with 29 bases in between. The CDR3 DNA sequence: TGTGCCCCAATTCTGGCCCAGGGATGGTACAAGGCCACCGATAAACTCATCTTT. It encodes CAPILAQGWYKATDKLIF.

In its sample, this clone ranks as large. This chain joins TRDV2 and TRDJ2; 12 bases map to TRDD3. V lost 3 bases, J lost 8 bases, and 6 bases stayed unmatched. The germline V gene encodes CDR1 GEAIGNYY and CDR2 EKD. The CDR3 totals 15 residues. CDR3 coding DNA: TGTGCCTGTGACCCTCTACTGGGGGATACTGCACAACTCTTCTTT. Its protein is CACDPLLGDTAQLFF.

This clone has more than one count but fewer than ten. It differs at one base from a far larger clone, so likely a read error. Additional DNA sequences in this sample encode the identical CDR3. The V call is TRDV2, the J call TRDJ2, with TRDD3 identical over 12 bases. The germline CDR1 and CDR2 sequences are GEAIGNYY and EKD. The CDR3 totals 14 residues. CDR3 in amino acids: CACDILGDTAQLFF. The CDR3, as DNA: TGTGCCTGTGACATACTGGGGGATACAGCGCAACTCTTCTTT.

This clone was recorded a few times. The gene calls are TRDV1 and TRDJ1; no reliable D call. In germline, CDR1 is TSWWSYY, CDR2 QGS. The CDR3 contains 13 residues. Trimming removed 9 bases at V and 0 bases at J, with 11 bases between. The CDR3 sequence: CALHDLYTDKLIF. CDR3 DNA sequence: TGTGCTCTACACGATCTGTACACCGATAAACTCATCTTT.

This clone is labeled as large. The chain couples TRDV1 to TRDJ1, with 10 bases lining up with TRDD3. Germline V gene lookup returns CDR1 TSWWSYY and CDR2 QGS. With 9 bases clipped from V and 4 bases from J, the junction kept 8 bases outside the gene matches. There are 14 residues in the CDR3. Written as DNA, the CDR3 is TGTGCTCTCGTTTCAAACTGGGGGATCGATAAACTCATCTTT. It specifies CALVSNWGIDKLIF.

This clone is categorized as medium-sized. The gene calls are TRDV1 and TRDJ1, with a tentative D call TRDD3 (6 bases). The CDR3 runs 21 residues. In germline, CDR1 is TSWWSYY, CDR2 QGS. V was cut by 4 bases and J by 0 bases, with 30 bases left in between. This CDR3 reads CALGVPSHRPPRGSYTDKLIF. Written as DNA, the CDR3 is TGTGCTCTTGGGGTTCCTTCTCACCGACCCCCTCGGGGATCTTACACCGATAAACTCATCTTT.

CDR3 sequence reads: CAIRGIRDPDKLIF. CDR3 bases: TGTGCCATCAGGGGGATACGCGACCCCGATAAACTCATCTTT. The V gene lacks a call, and TRDJ1 is the J gene; the listed D gene, TRDD3, was not tested against the DNA. This CDR3 has 14 amino acids.

The rearrangement joins TRDV2 to TRDJ3; TRDD3 agrees at 12 bases. From germline, CDR1 is GEAIGNYY and CDR2 EKD. CDR3 length equals 20 residues. V lost 3 bases and J lost 0; bases outside the gene matches: 8. The CDR3 region has the DNA TGTGCCTGTGACCCCGTACTGGGGGATACAGGCTCCTGGGACACCCGACAGATGTTTTTC. This gives the protein CACDPVLGDTGSWDTRQMFF.

Comment on this clone: A read error may be the cause here, since a much bigger clone is one base away. The chain is built from TRDV1 and TRDJ1, with 8 bases that match TRDD3. The CDR3 length is 18 residues. Germline V gene sequence: CDR1 TSWWSYY, CDR2 QGS. V shed 3 bases, J shed 7 bases, and the junction held 19 bases outside the gene matches. CDR3 protein: CALGDTTPTWGMRGKLIF. The CDR3 DNA sequence: TGTGCTCTTGGGGACACCACCCCCACATGGGGGATGAGGGGTAAACTCATCTTT.

By its share, this clone is large. At the DNA level, this CDR3 is encoded by other sequences in the same sample as well. This chain links TRDV2 with TRDJ1; 10 nucleotides line up with TRDD3. The CDR3 totals 15 residues. Germline CDR1 is GEAIGNYY and CDR2 is EKD. The J segment lost 2 bases and the V segment lost 0 bases, leaving 2 bases of the junction unmatched. CDR3 sequence (DNA): TGTGCCTGTGACACCCTACTGGGGGATACCGATAAACTCATCTTT. This codes for CACDTLLGDTDKLIF.

Within the sample, this clone is large (0.1 to 1%). This chain links TRDV2 with TRDJ2; TRDD3 agrees at 7 bases. Unmatched junction bases numbered 3, after V lost 0 bases and J lost 0 bases. CDR3 length: 16 amino acids. Germline CDR1 GEAIGNYY, CDR2 EKD. CDR3 sequence reads: CACDTVGGALTAQLFF. The CDR3 DNA sequence: TGTGCCTGTGACACCGTTGGGGGAGCTTTGACAGCACAACTCTTCTTT.

This clone is termed medium-sized. This chain connects TRDV1 to TRDJ1; TRDD3 aligns across 9 bases. Trimming at V came to 3 bases and at J to 0 bases, leaving 20 bases not matched to a gene. There are 21 residues in the CDR3. The germline CDR1 and CDR2 sequences are TSWWSYY and QGS. The CDR3 sequence: CALGDAPITLGDRAHTDKLIF. DNA for the CDR3: TGTGCTCTTGGGGATGCCCCCATAACTTTGGGGGATAGGGCCCACACCGATAAACTCATCTTT.

The rearrangement links TRDV1 to TRDJ3; the match to TRDD3 covers 10 bases. V lost 5 bases to trimming and J lost 2 bases; unmatched junction nucleotides: 15. CDR1 is TSWWSYY and CDR2 is QGS in the germline V gene. CDR3 length: 21 amino acids. CDR3 loop: CALGNSQGGWGIPWDTRQMFF. In DNA form, the CDR3 reads TGTGCTCTTGGGAACTCACAGGGGGGGTGGGGGATACCCTGGGACACCCGACAGATGTTTTTC.

V and J are TRDV2 and TRDJ2; 10 bases are a match to TRDD3. The germline CDR1 and CDR2 sequences are GEAIGNYY and EKD. V was clipped by 3 bases and J by 5 bases; unmatched bases: 8. The CDR3 extends over 16 amino acids. The CDR3 DNA follows: TGTGCCTGTGACTCACTGGGGGATGGGGAAACAGCACAACTCTTCTTT. It yields the protein CACDSLGDGETAQLFF.

This clone is categorized as medium-sized (0.01 to 0.1%). The genes are TRDV1 and TRDJ1; D ambiguous. The V gene's germline CDR1 is TSWWSYY and CDR2 QGS. V was trimmed by 3 bases and J by 0 bases, leaving 14 bases between them. The CDR3 runs 16 residues. This chain's CDR3 is CALGDSPRRYTDKLIF. The CDR3 DNA sequence: TGTGCTCTTGGGGATTCACCACGTCGGTACACCGATAAACTCATCTTT.

This clone is labeled large (0.1 to 1%). The chain carries TRDV1 and TRDJ1, with 10 bases matching TRDD3. After removal of 3 bases from V and 0 bases from J, the junction contained 19 bases not matched to a gene. Germline V CDR1 and CDR2: TSWWSYY, QGS. CDR3 length: 21 amino acids. The CDR3 sequence: CALGDIPTLGDERSYTDKLIF. Written as DNA, the CDR3 is TGTGCTCTTGGGGATATTCCTACACTGGGGGATGAGAGGTCTTACACCGATAAACTCATCTTT.

As for this clone: A far larger clone differs by one base, so this is likely a read error. V and J are TRAV14/DV4 and TRDJ1; a possible D gene is TRDD3 (5 bases). The CDR3 extends over 15 amino acids. The germline CDR1 and CDR2 sequences are TSDPSYG and QGSYDQQN (reference sequence). CDR3 in amino acids: CALRGIYAEVIKLIF. The CDR3 coding sequence is TGTGCTCTGAGAGGGATCTACGCGGAGGTGATTAAACTCATCTTT.

This clone was seen more than once but under ten times. The rearrangement uses TRDV2 and TRDJ3, with TRDD3 identical over 9 bases. Germline loops: CDR1 GEAIGNYY, CDR2 EKD. V lost 2 bases to trimming and J lost 2 bases; unmatched junction nucleotides: 9. There are 19 residues in the CDR3. The CDR3 region has the DNA TGTGCCTGTGACAACGGGGGGGATACTAAAGCCTGGGACACCCGACAGATGTTTTTC. It is translated as CACDNGGDTKAWDTRQMFF.

By proportion, this clone is large. This chain uses TRDV2 with TRDJ3, with 11 bases that match TRDD3. This CDR3 is built from 19 residues. Germline V gene lookup returns CDR1 GEAIGNYY and CDR2 EKD. V shed 0 bases and J 0 bases; nucleotides not matched to a gene: 3. The CDR3 DNA reads as TGTGCCTGTGACACCGTACTGGGGGATAGCTCCTGGGACACCCGACAGATGTTTTTC. This translates into CACDTVLGDSSWDTRQMFF.

The V and J genes are TRDV1 and TRDJ2, with 13 nucleotides matching TRDD3. CDR3 length equals 27 residues. V shed 3 bases and J 0 bases; nucleotides not matched to a gene: 31. The germline CDR1 and CDR2 sequences are TSWWSYY and QGS. Here the CDR3 reads CALGEVIPSPGSYWGIRPKALTAQLFF. The CDR3 bases are TGTGCTCTTGGGGAGGTGATCCCTTCCCCCGGGAGTTACTGGGGGATACGCCCTAAAGCTTTGACAGCACAACTCTTCTTT.

As concerns this clone: This likely came from a read error, as a far larger clone is one base away. This rearrangement joins TRDV3 to TRDJ1; no definite D call. From germline, CDR1 is TVYSNPD and CDR2 GDNSRS (reference sequence). V was pared by 2 bases and J by 3 bases, with 31 bases between. The CDR3 loop spans 19 amino acids. The CDR3, as DNA: TGTGCCTTTTGCGGCCTTACGAATAACCGTTGTCTGGAGGCCGATAAACTCATCTTT. The encoded protein is CAFCGLTNNRCLEADKLIF. The whole variable domain, remainder taken from reference TRDV3 and TRDJ1, is CDKVTQSSPDQTVASGSEVVLLCTYDTVYSNPDLFWYRIRPDYSFQFVFYGDNSRSEGADFTQGRFSVKHILTQKAFHLVISPVRTEDSATYYCAFCGLTNNRCLEADKLIFGKGTRVTVEP.

This clone counts as medium-sized. The chain employs TRDV1 and TRDJ1, with 11 bases fitting TRDD3. CDR3 length: 27 residues. Germline CDR1 is TSWWSYY and CDR2 is QGS. Germline trimming cut 3 bases from V and 0 bases from J; bases unmatched to any gene: 36. The CDR3 is CALGDIPFLTHKPQLGDKKEYTDKLIF. The CDR3 region has the DNA TGTGCTCTTGGGGATATTCCCTTTCTAACTCACAAGCCCCAACTGGGGGATAAAAAGGAGTACACCGATAAACTCATCTTT.

As to this clone: One base away lies a much larger clone, so this may be a sequencing read error. V gene TRDV1 combines with J gene TRDJ1; TRDD2 or TRDD3 may be the D gene (9 bases each). The germline V gene encodes CDR1 TSWWSYY and CDR2 QGS. Trimming pared 5 bases from V and 5 bases from J, leaving 48 bases between. CDR3 length equals 25 residues. CDR3 nucleotide sequence: TGTGCTCTTGGGTCCCCAACCCCCCCTTCCTACATATGGACTGGGGGACCCCCAAGGACAGATAAACTCATCTTT. This gives the protein CALGSPTPPSYIWTGGPPRTDKLIF.

Of note for this clone: This sequence may be a read error, since a much larger clone differs from it by one base. The chain links TRDV1 to TRDJ3; tentatively, D is TRDD3 (5 bases). The CDR3 length is 15 residues. CDR1 and CDR2 from the germline V gene are TSWWSYY and QGS. The CDR3 spells CALGDLTWDPRQMFF. The CDR3 DNA reads as TGTGCTCTTGGGGACCTAACCTGGGACCCCCGACAGATGTTTTTC.

About this clone: A read error is the likely source, as a far larger clone sits one nucleotide away. The J gene is TRDJ1, the V gene TRDV2; 7 nucleotides match TRDD3. Germline CDR1 is GEAIGNYY and CDR2 is EKD. V lost 3 bases to trimming and J lost 2 bases; unmatched junction nucleotides: 2. The CDR3 is 13 amino acids. CDR3 residues: CACDAWGTDKLIF. The CDR3 region has the DNA TGTGCCTGTGACGCCTGGGGGACCGATAAACTCATCTTT.

The sample holds a few counts of this clone. This may be a read error, as it is one base from a much larger clone. The J gene is TRDJ1, the V gene TRDV1, with a possible D match to TRDD2 (7 bases). Trimming shortened V by 4 bases and J by 8 bases, and 32 bases separated the two germline ends. The CDR3 length is 19 residues. Germline CDR1 reads TSWWSYY; CDR2 reads QGS. The CDR3 sequence is CALGGHRGSYKYWECKLIF. Written as DNA, the CDR3 is TGTGCTCTTGGGGGTCACCGGGGTTCCTACAAGTACTGGGAGTGCAAACTCATCTTT.